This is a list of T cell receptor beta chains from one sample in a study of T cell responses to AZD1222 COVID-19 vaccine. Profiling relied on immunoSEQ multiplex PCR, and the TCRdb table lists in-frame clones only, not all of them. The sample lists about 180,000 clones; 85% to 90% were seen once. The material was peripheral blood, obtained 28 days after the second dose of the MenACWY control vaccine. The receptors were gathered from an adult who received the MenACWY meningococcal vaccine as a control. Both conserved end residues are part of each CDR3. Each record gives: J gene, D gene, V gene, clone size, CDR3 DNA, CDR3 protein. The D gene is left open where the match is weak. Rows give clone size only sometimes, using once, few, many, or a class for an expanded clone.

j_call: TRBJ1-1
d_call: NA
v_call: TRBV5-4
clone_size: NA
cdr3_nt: TGTGCCAGCAGCTCCGGACTGACTCGGGCGAACACTGAAGCTTTCTTT
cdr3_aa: CASSSGLTRANTEAFF

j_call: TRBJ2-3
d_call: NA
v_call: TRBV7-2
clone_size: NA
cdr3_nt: TGTGCCAGCAGCCCACCGAGGGCCCTCACAGATACGCAGTATTTT
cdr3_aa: CASSPPRALTDTQYF

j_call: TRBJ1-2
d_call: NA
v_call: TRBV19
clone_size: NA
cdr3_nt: TGTGCCACCGGAACACAACAGATTTATGGCTACACCTTC
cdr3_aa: CATGTQQIYGYTF

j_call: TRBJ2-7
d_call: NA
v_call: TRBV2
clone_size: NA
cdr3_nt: TGTGCCAGCAGTGATGAGGGGCGCGGGGAGCAGTACTTC
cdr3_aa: CASSDEGRGEQYF

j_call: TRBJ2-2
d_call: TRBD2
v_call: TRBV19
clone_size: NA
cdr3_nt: TGTGCCAGTACATTCCGACTAGCGGGACCCACCGGGGAGCTGTTTTTT
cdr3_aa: CASTFRLAGPTGELFF

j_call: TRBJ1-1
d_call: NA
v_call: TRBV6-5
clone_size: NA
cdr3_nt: TGTGCCAGCAGAACGGACAGCCAGATAGAAGCTTTCTTT
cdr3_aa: CASRTDSQIEAFF

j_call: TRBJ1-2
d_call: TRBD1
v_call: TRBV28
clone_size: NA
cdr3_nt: TGTGCCAGCAGCCCGAACAGGGGGCTCTATGGCTACACCTTC
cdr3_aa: CASSPNRGLYGYTF

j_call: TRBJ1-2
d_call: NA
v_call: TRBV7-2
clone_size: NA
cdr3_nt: TGTGCCAGCAGCTTAAGGTGGCAGCAGAACTATGGCTACACCTTC
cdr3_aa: CASSLRWQQNYGYTF

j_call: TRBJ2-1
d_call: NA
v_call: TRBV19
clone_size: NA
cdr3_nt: TGTGCCACCTCGACTAGTCTCAATGAGCAGTTCTTC
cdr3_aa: CATSTSLNEQFF

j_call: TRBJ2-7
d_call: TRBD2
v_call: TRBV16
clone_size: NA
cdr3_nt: TGTGCCAGCAGCCACGCTGCACCGGGACTAGCGGGAGTTCTGGAGTACTTC
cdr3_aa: CASSHAAPGLAGVLEYF

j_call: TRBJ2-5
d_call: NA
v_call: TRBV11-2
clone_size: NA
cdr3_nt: TGTGCCAGCGGCCTCGAGGGGGGAGAGACCCAGTACTTC
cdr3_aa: CASGLEGGETQYF

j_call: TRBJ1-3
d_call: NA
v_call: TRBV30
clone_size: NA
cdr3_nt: TGTGCCTGGAGGGCATCTGGGGACTCTGGAAACACCATATATTTT
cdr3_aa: CAWRASGDSGNTIYF

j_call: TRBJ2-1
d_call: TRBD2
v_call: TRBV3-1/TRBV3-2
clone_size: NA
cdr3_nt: TGTGCCAGCAGCCAAGAAACTAGCGGGAGGGCCAACAATGAGCAGTTCTTC
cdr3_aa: CASSQETSGRANNEQFF

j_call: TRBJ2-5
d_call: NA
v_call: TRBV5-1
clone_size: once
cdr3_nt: TGCGCCAGCAGCTTGTCCGGGTGGGCGGAGACCCAGTACTTC
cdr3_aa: CASSLSGWAETQYF

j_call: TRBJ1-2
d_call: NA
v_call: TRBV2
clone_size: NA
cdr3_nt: TGTGCCAGCAGTGAGCAGGGCGCCCCTGTCCGCTATGGCTACACCTTC
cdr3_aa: CASSEQGAPVRYGYTF

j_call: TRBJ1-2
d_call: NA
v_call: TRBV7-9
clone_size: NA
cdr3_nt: TGTGCCAGCCTATTCCAGGGGGGCTACACCTTC
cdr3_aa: CASLFQGGYTF

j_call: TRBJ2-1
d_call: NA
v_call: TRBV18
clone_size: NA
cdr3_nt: TGTGCCAGCTCACCAGTCGGGACGGGCAATGAGCAGTTCTTC
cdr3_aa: CASSPVGTGNEQFF

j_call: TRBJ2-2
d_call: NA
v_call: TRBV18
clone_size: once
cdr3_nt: TGTGCCAGCTCACCCGAAGGGTCCGGGGAGCTGTTTTTT
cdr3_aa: CASSPEGSGELFF

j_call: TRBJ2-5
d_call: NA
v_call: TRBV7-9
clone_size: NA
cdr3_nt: TGTGCCAGCAGCTTAGTGAATCCTCAAGAGACCCAGTACTTC
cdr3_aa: CASSLVNPQETQYF

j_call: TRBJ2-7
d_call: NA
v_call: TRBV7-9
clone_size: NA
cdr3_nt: TGTGCCAGCAGCTTAGACTTAAACCCCGGGCCCTACGAGCAGTACTTC
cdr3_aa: CASSLDLNPGPYEQYF

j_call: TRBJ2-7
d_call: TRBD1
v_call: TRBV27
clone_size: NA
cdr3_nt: TGTGCCAGCAGTCGGGGACAGGGGACCTACGAGCAGTACTTC
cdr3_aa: CASSRGQGTYEQYF

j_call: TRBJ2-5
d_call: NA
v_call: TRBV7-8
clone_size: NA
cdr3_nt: TGTGCCAGCAGCTTAGACAGGGAAGAGACCCAGTACTTC
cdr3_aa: CASSLDREETQYF

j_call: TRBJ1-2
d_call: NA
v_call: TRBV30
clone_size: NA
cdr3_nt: TGTGCCTGGAGTGTACGGAATGGCTACACCTTC
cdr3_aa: CAWSVRNGYTF

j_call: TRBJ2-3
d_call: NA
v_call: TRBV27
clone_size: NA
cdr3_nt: TGTGCCAGCACCCGGGGTAGCCGCACAGATACGCAGTATTTT
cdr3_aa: CASTRGSRTDTQYF

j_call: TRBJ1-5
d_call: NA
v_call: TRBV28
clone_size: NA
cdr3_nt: TGTGCCAGCAGTCCTACGGGCCGAAATCAGCCCCAGCATTTT
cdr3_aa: CASSPTGRNQPQHF

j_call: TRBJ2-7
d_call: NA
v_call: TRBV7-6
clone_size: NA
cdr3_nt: TGTGCCAGCAGCTTCACCTACGAGCAGTACTTC
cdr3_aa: CASSFTYEQYF

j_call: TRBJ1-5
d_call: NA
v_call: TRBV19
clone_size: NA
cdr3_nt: TGTGCCAGTAGTATCCAGGGATCGGGTCAGCCCCAGCATTTT
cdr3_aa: CASSIQGSGQPQHF

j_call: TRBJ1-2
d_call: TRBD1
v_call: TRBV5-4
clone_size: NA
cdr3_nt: TGTGCCAGCAGCACTAAGACAGGGAGCCCCTCTGGCTACACCTTC
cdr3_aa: CASSTKTGSPSGYTF

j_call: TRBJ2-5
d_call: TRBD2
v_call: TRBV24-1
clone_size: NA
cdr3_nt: TGTGCCACCAGTGACCCCGGGACTAGCGGTGAGACCCAGTACTTC
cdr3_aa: CATSDPGTSGETQYF